This record concerns one TCR beta chain sequence. Its antigen has not been determined. The data derive from a study of CXCR3-negative and CXCR3-positive naive CD8 T cells (dated by TCRdb to between 2017 and 2020). About the study as a whole: In total, 130 million to 150 million TRB reads were obtained, or roughly 1.5 +/- 0.3 million reads per library. The TRBV-TRBJ cluster analysis covered naive subsets from 5 or 6 donors and memory cells from 3 donors. Data from around 11 donors, pooled across two independent experiments, went into the diversity and physicochemical repertoire analyses. The study at large found these results: TRB CDR3s from CXCR3-positive naive cells showed higher hydrophobicity (lower Kidera factor 4), lower energy, and higher strength and volume indices than CXCR3-negative naive cells. Repertoire diversity was comparably high in both naive subsets but much lower in memory CD8+ T cells. Because surface CD5, which has been linked to self-reactivity in mice, was comparable between naive subsets, TCR interaction strength was also inferred from TRB CDR3 physicochemical properties. Freshly isolated PBMCs were used for most assays because CXCR3 expression went down partially after cryopreservation. Similar TRBV-TRBJ usage was shown by naive CXCR3-negative and CXCR3-positive cells from the same donor, whereas distinct patterns were shown by memory cells.

Counted from cysteine to phenylalanine, this CDR3 has 13 amino acids. No coding sequence is recorded. Reading the germline V gene (reference sequence) gives CDR1 LGHDT and CDR2 YNNKEL. TCRdb lists the instrument as NextSeq 550. The Human TCR Profiling Kit (MiLaboratory) was used to make UMI-labeled 5' RACE TRB cDNA libraries. The full amount of extracted RNA was used for cDNA synthesis, and the full amount of resulting cDNA was used for PCR amplification. Libraries were prepared in parallel with an identical number of PCR cycles. The original pipeline was this. With a minimum of two reads required per UMI, MIGEC and MiXCR pulled out about 53,000 +/- 10,000 unique UMI-labeled TRB cDNA molecules from each library. Each library averaged 40,000 +/- 10,000 functional in-frame TRB CDR3 nucleotide clonotypes without stop codons. Diversity metrics, including normalized Shannon-Wiener and Chao1, were computed in VDJtools after downsampling to 5000 UMI-labeled TRB molecules per sample. VDJtools computed clonotype-size-weighted physicochemical properties of the central five CDR3 residues: interaction energy, strength, volume and Kidera factor 4. Following reprocessing of the reads by TCRdb, the data hold one row per CDR3 protein sequence and no DNA is available. TCRdb's processing, not the authors', yielded these V and J calls. In this sample's table one finds about 26,000 distinct CDR3 sequences. The ten largest account for approximately 3% of the sample.

For each CD8+ T cell subset, flow sorting was done in triplicate, and 310,000 or so cells per subset went directly into RLT lysis buffer. Naive CD8+ T cells were defined stringently as CD45RO-CCR7+CD27+CD95- to exclude memory contaminants. Peripheral blood mononuclear cells were isolated from buffy coats using standard density gradient centrifugation. A FACSAria III was used to flow-sort naive CD8+ T cells into CXCR3-negative and CXCR3-positive populations. Total RNA was extracted from sorted cells with an RNeasy Mini Kit. The sequence was collected from a human donor in good health. Some clones in this sample may be carry-over from other donors' samples. The source material was naive CXCR3- CD8+ T cells from blood. What the cell subset or site label conveys for this sample: CD45RO-CCR7+CD27+CD95- naive CD8+ T cells lacking CXCR3 (TNR3-). Recombination connected TRBV3-1 to TRBJ1-5; TCRdb names TRBD1, which stays unverified in the absence of DNA. The CDR3 reads as follows: CASSQDSGDIQHF. With the rest looked up from the reference TRBV3-1 and TRBJ1-5 genes rather than sequenced, the full variable domain is DTAVSQTPKYLVTQMGNDKSIKCEQNLGHDTMYWYKQDSKKFLKIMFSYNNKELIINETVPNRFSPKSPDKAHLNLHINSLELGDSAVYFCASSQDSGDIQHFGDGTRLSIL.